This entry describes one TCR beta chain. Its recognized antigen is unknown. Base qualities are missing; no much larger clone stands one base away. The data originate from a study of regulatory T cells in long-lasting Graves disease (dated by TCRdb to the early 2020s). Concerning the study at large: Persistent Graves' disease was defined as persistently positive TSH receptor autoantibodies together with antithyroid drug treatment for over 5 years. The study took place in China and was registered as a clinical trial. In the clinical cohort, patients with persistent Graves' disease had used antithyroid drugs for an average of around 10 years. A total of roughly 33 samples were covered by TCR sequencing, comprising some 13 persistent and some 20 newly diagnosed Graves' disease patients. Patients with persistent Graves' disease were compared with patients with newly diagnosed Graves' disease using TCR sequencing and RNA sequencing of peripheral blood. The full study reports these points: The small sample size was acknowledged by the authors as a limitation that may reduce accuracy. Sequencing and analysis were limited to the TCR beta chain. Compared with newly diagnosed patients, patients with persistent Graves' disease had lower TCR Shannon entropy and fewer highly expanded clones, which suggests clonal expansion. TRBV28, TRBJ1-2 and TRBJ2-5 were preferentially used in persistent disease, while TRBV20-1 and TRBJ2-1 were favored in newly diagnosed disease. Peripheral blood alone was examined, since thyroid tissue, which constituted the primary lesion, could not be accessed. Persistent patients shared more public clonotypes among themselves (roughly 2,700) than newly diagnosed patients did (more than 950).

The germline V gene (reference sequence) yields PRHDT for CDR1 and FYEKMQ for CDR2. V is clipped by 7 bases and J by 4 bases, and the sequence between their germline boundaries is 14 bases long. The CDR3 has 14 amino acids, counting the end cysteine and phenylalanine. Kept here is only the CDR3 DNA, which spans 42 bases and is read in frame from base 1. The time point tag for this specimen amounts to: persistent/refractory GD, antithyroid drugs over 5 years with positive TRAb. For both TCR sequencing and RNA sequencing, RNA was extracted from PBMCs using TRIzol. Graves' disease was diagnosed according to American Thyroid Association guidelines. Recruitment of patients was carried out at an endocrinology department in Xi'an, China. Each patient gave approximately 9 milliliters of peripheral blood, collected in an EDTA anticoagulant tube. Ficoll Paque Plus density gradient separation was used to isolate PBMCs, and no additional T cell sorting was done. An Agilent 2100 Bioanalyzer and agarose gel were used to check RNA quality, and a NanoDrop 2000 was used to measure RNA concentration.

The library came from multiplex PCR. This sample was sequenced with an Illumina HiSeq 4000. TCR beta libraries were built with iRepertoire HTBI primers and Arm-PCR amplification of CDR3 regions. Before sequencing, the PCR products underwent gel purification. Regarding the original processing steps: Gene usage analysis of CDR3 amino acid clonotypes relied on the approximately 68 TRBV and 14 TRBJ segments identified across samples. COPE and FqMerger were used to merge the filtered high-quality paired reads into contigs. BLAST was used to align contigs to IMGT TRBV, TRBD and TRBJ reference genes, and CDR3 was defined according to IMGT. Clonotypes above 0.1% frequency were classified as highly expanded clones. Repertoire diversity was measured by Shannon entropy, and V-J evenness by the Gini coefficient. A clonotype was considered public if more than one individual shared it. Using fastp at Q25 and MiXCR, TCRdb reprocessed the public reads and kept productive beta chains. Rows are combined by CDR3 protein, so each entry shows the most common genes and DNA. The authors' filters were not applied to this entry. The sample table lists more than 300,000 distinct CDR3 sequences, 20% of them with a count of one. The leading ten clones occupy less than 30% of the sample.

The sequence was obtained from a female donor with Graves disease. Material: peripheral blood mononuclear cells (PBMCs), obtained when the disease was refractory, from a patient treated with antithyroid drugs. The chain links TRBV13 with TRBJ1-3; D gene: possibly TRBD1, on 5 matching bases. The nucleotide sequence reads TGTGCCAGCACCCTGGAGGGGTTGGGAAACACCATATATTTT. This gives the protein CASTLEGLGNTIYF.